What follows are 24 T cell receptor beta chains derived from one specimen sequenced in a study of response to subunit inactivated influenza vaccine. MiXCR was run by TCRdb on the RT-PCR reads, yielding one entry per CDR3 protein. The sample contains some 520,000 distinct CDR3 sequences, 16% of which appear only once. The sequences come from CD4+ T cells sorted from PBMCs, collected about 24 months after vaccination. These receptors were taken from a man in his fifties or sixties who received an inactivated influenza vaccine.

This chain joins TRBV12-3 or TRBV12-4 and TRBJ2-7; 9 bases are shared with TRBD2. V was pared by 2 bases and J by 7 bases, with 6 bases of the junction left unmatched. This CDR3 contains 14 residues. CDR3 bases: TGTGCCAGCAGTTTATCTAGCGGGGCCCAAGAGCAGTACTTC. This codes for CASSLSSGAQEQYF.

A few counts support this clonotype. CDR3 in amino acids: CASSGFTGQNYNEQFF. The CDR3 bases are TGTGCCAGCAGCGGCTTCACGGGACAGAACTACAATGAGCAGTTCTTC. This rearrangement joins TRBV5-6 to TRBJ2-1; 7 nucleotides align to TRBD1. Germline lookup yields CDR1 SGHDT and CDR2 YYEEEE. Trimming cost V 4 bases and J 3 bases; bases outside gene matches: 10. This CDR3 spans 16 amino acids.

This clonotype appeared a few times. The chain carries TRBV4-3 and TRBJ2-4; perhaps TRBD1 as D (5 bases). Trimming took off 0 bases at V and 0 bases at J, with 12 bases between the two ends. The CDR3 has 17 amino acids. From germline, CDR1 is LGHNA and CDR2 YSLEER. DNA for the CDR3: TGCGCCAGCAGCCAAGAAGTGGCAGGGCTAGCCAAAAACATTCAGTACTTC. This sequence encodes CASSQEVAGLAKNIQYF.

A few counts support this clonotype. This rearrangement joins TRBV29-1 to TRBJ2-5; the D call may be TRBD1 or TRBD2 (5 bases each). The CDR3 runs 14 residues. V lost 4 bases, J lost 11 bases, and 23 bases lay in between. Germline values: CDR1 SQVTM, CDR2 ANQGSEA. The CDR3 loop is CSVVPPGPSGLQYF. The CDR3 coding sequence is TGCAGCGTTGTACCGCCGGGACCCTCCGGTTTGCAGTACTTC.

The chain uses TRBV11-2 and TRBJ2-1, with D uncertain. The ends were cut back, 4 bases at V and 5 bases at J, with 12 bases in the middle. Germline V gene sequence: CDR1 SGHAT, CDR2 FQNNGV. The CDR3 loop spans 14 amino acids. The CDR3 spells CASSSTPLHNEQFF. CDR3 coding DNA: TGTGCCAGCAGCTCAACCCCCCTACACAATGAGCAGTTCTTC.

The J gene is TRBJ2-3, the V gene TRBV30; D not certain. Germline V lookup: CDR1 GTSNPN, CDR2 SVGIG (reference sequence). The CDR3 runs 13 residues. V lost 2 bases to trimming and J lost 4 bases, with 10 bases between them. This CDR3 is CAWSRPPPDTQYF. The CDR3 nucleotides read TGTGCCTGGAGTAGGCCGCCCCCAGATACGCAGTATTTT.

This chain uses TRBV25-1 with TRBJ2-7, with D perhaps matching TRBD1 or TRBD2 (5 bases each). Per the germline V gene, CDR1 is MGHDK and CDR2 is SYGVNS. V gave up 3 bases and J gave up 3 bases, with 18 bases separating them. The CDR3 length is 16 residues. CDR3 coding DNA: TGTGCCAGCAGTGAGATGAGGGGAATTCGCTTCTACGAGCAGTACTTC. Its protein is CASSEMRGIRFYEQYF.

This clonotype was detected a few times. The rearrangement uses TRBV5-1 and TRBJ2-7; D gene uncertain. CDR1 SGHRS and CDR2 YFSETQ come from the germline V gene. V gave up 7 bases and J gave up 3 bases, with 17 bases separating them. This CDR3 has 14 residues. CDR3 in amino acids: CASERRTLHYEQYF. CDR3 in DNA: TGCGCCAGCGAACGTAGGACCCTACACTACGAGCAGTACTTC.

Here the CDR3 reads CASSLGSARSQPQHF. CDR3 DNA: TGTGCCAGCAGCTTAGGTTCGGCCCGCAGTCAGCCCCAGCATTTT. The chain employs TRBV7-9 and TRBJ1-5; no firm D call. V was trimmed by 1 base and J by 6 bases, leaving 13 bases between them. The CDR3 runs to 15 residues. Germline V CDR1 and CDR2: SEHNR, FQNEAQ (reference sequence).

The chain has TRBV18 and TRBJ1-5, with D possibly being TRBD1 (6 bases). V shed 6 bases and J shed 2 bases, with 17 bases lying between them. Germline loops: CDR1 KGHSH, CDR2 LQKENI. The CDR3 has 16 residues. The CDR3 coding sequence is TGTGCCAGCTCCCGGGGACAAGGTAATGGCAATCAGCCCCAGCATTTT. It specifies CASSRGQGNGNQPQHF.

This rearrangement joins TRBV6-1 to TRBJ2-7; D is perhaps TRBD1 or TRBD2 (6 bases each). The germline V gene has CDR1 MNHNS and CDR2 SASEGT. V was trimmed by 6 bases and J by 7 bases, leaving 19 bases between them. This CDR3 is built from 14 residues. As DNA, the CDR3 is TGTGCCAGCAGGAAACACAGGGAAGCGGGTGAGCAGTACTTC. Translating gives CASRKHREAGEQYF.

This chain links TRBV12-3 or TRBV12-4 with TRBJ2-7; weak D call: TRBD1 (6 bases). Trimming cost V 1 base and J 3 bases, with 10 bases left between them. This CDR3 is built from 14 residues. The CDR3 DNA reads TGTGCCAGCAGTTTAGTCGGGACACTCTACGAGCAGTACTTC. Translated, it gives CASSLVGTLYEQYF.

The chain joins TRBV5-1 to TRBJ1-1; 8 bases map to TRBD1. The CDR3 extends over 15 amino acids. Germline V gene sequence: CDR1 SGHRS, CDR2 YFSETQ. Germline trimming cut 2 bases from V and 0 bases from J; bases unmatched to any gene: 3. The CDR3 loop reads CASSFATGVNTEAFF. DNA of the CDR3: TGCGCCAGCAGCTTCGCGACAGGGGTGAACACTGAAGCTTTCTTT. Full variable domain (outside the CDR3, taken from reference TRBV5-1 and TRBJ1-1): KAGVTQTPRYLIKTRGQQVTLSCSPISGHRSVSWYQQTPGQGLQFLFEYFSETQRNKGNFPGRFSGRQFSNSRSEMNVSTLELGDSALYLCASSFATGVNTEAFFGQGTRLTVV.

The rearrangement links TRBV20-1 to TRBJ2-1; D is perhaps TRBD2 (6 bases). This CDR3 has 14 residues. Trimming left V 5 bases short and J 3 bases short, with 14 bases between. CDR1 and CDR2 (germline): DFQATT, SNEGSKA (reference sequence). CDR3 sequence reads: CSACGTADYNEQFF. The CDR3 DNA reads TGCAGTGCTTGCGGGACGGCCGACTACAATGAGCAGTTCTTC.

The chain has TRBV12-3 or TRBV12-4 and TRBJ1-5, with D perhaps matching TRBD1 (5 bases). The CDR3 contains 18 residues. V was pared by 4 bases and J by 0 bases, with 19 bases between. CDR3 protein: CASSYTVGTDYSNQPQHF. In DNA form, the CDR3 reads TGTGCCAGCAGTTATACCGTCGGGACGGACTATAGCAATCAGCCCCAGCATTTT.

The rearrangement joins TRBV24-1 to TRBJ2-3, with 8 bases matching TRBD1. V trimming: 4 bases; J trimming: 6 bases; junction bases outside the gene matches: 8. From germline, CDR1 is KGHDR and CDR2 SFDVKD. There are 15 residues in the CDR3. CDR3 sequence (DNA): TGTGCCACCAGTGACTCAGACAGGGGAAGGGATACGCAGTATTTT. The encoded protein is CATSDSDRGRDTQYF.

The sample holds many counts of this clonotype. This chain uses TRBV18 with TRBJ2-7; TRBD1 agrees at 7 bases. V lost 8 bases and J lost 4; bases outside the gene matches: 8. In germline, CDR1 is KGHSH, CDR2 LQKENI. The CDR3 totals 13 residues. The DNA of the CDR3 is TGTGCCAGCAGCCCCTCAGGGGGATACGAGCAGTACTTC. It yields the protein CASSPSGGYEQYF.

This clonotype occurred many times. The CDR3 DNA sequence: TGTGCCAGCAGCTCGGGACAGGGAGAGACCCAGTACTTC. Translated: CASSSGQGETQYF. The rearrangement uses TRBV7-2 and TRBJ2-5; 9 bases are a match to TRBD1. J gave up 4 bases and V 4 bases, and 1 base lay outside the gene matches. This CDR3 has 13 residues. CDR1 and CDR2 from the germline V gene are SGHTA and FQGNSA. The whole variable domain, remainder taken from reference TRBV7-2 and TRBJ2-5, is GAGVSQSPSNKVTEKGKDVELRCDPISGHTALYWYRQSLGQGLEFLIYFQGNSAPDKSGLPSDRFSAERTGGSVSTLTIQRTQQEDSAVYLCASSSGQGETQYFGPGTRLLVL.

The rearrangement joins TRBV4-1 to TRBJ2-3, with 9 bases matching TRBD2. The V gene's germline CDR1 is MGHRA and CDR2 YSYEKL. J gave up 1 base and V 0 bases, and 2 bases lay outside the gene matches. This CDR3 has 16 residues. The CDR3 region is CASSQDPSGGTDTQYF. The CDR3, as DNA: TGCGCCAGCAGCCAAGACCCTAGCGGGGGCACAGATACGCAGTATTTT.

V usage is TRBV5-1 and J usage is TRBJ2-7; the match to TRBD1 covers 9 bases. Per the germline V gene, CDR1 is SGHRS and CDR2 is YFSETQ. The CDR3 length is 16 residues. J was trimmed by 2 bases and V by 4 bases; bases with no gene match: 10. The CDR3 sequence: CASSRGGTGTAYEQYF. The CDR3 DNA follows: TGCGCCAGCAGCCGAGGCGGGACAGGGACGGCCTACGAGCAGTACTTC. Based on the CDR3 plus reference TRBV5-1 and TRBJ2-7, the full variable domain is KAGVTQTPRYLIKTRGQQVTLSCSPISGHRSVSWYQQTPGQGLQFLFEYFSETQRNKGNFPGRFSGRQFSNSRSEMNVSTLELGDSALYLCASSRGGTGTAYEQYFGPGTRLTVT.

The chain has TRBV4-1 and TRBJ2-5; the D call may be TRBD1 or TRBD2 (6 bases each). Germline CDR1 reads MGHRA; CDR2 reads YSYEKL. V dropped 0 bases and J dropped 4 bases, with 12 bases sitting between them. CDR3 length: 15 residues. Here the CDR3 reads CASSQEGGPRETQYF. The CDR3 DNA is TGCGCCAGCAGCCAAGAAGGGGGGCCGAGAGAGACCCAGTACTTC.

This clonotype was detected a few times. The chain carries TRBV5-1 and TRBJ1-1; possibly TRBD1 for D (5 bases). The CDR3 is 15 residues long. Germline CDR1 reads SGHRS; CDR2 reads YFSETQ. The germline V and J ends were trimmed by 5 bases and 2 bases, with 16 bases remaining between them. The CDR3 region has the DNA TGCGCCAGCAGTCCTTTCGGGGACCTTAACACTGAAGCTTTCTTT. This encodes CASSPFGDLNTEAFF. The entire variable domain, with the rest obtained from reference TRBV5-1 and TRBJ1-1, is as follows: KAGVTQTPRYLIKTRGQQVTLSCSPISGHRSVSWYQQTPGQGLQFLFEYFSETQRNKGNFPGRFSGRQFSNSRSEMNVSTLELGDSALYLCASSPFGDLNTEAFFGQGTRLTVV.

In this sample, this clonotype turned up many times. This rearrangement joins TRBV6-1 to TRBJ1-4, with D unclear. This CDR3 is 14 amino acids long. The ends were cut back, 6 bases at V and 7 bases at J, with 15 bases in the middle. Germline V lookup: CDR1 MNHNS, CDR2 SASEGT. In DNA form, the CDR3 reads TGTGCCAGCAGAAGGACCGCCGGTGGTGAAAAACTGTTTTTT. The encoded protein is CASRRTAGGEKLFF.

This clonotype was detected only a few times. V is TRBV3-1 and J is TRBJ2-2; D gene uncertain. There are 15 residues in the CDR3. Germline values: CDR1 LGHDT, CDR2 YNNKEL (reference sequence). V lost 0 bases, J lost 4 bases, and 9 bases lay in between. The CDR3 DNA follows: TGTGCCAGCAGCCAAGATCCCAGCTTCACCGGGGAGCTGTTTTTT. The encoded protein is CASSQDPSFTGELFF.